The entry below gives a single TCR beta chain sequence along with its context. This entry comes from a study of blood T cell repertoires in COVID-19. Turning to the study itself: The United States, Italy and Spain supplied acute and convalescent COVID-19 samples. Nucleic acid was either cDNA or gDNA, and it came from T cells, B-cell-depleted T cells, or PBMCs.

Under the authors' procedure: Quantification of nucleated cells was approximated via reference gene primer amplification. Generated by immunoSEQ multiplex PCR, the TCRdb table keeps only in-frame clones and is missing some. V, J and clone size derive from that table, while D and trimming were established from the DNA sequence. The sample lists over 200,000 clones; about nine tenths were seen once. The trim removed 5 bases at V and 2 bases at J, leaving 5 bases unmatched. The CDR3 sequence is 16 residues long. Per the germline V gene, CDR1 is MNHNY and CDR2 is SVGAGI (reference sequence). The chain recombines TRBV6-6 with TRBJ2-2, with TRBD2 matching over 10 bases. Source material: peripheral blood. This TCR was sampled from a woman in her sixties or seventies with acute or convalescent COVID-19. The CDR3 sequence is CASSNSGGTNTGELFF. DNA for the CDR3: TGTGCCAGCAGTAATAGCGGGGGGACAAACACCGGGGAGCTGTTTTTT.